Shown below are 4 T cell receptor beta chains from a single sample sequenced in a study of T cell responses to AZD1222 COVID-19 vaccine. Libraries were prepared by immunoSEQ multiplex PCR; TCRdb keeps only in-frame clonotypes and omits some of them. The sample holds about 78,000 clones, about 84% seen once. Here the sequenced sample was peripheral blood, taken on day 0 of AZD1222 vaccination. The source is an adult in good health.

This chain connects TRBV6-5 to TRBJ2-1; no reliable D call. CDR3 length equals 13 residues. Germline V gene data show CDR1 as MNHEY and CDR2 as SVGAGI. The germline V and J ends were trimmed by 6 bases and 5 bases, with 11 bases remaining between them. This chain's CDR3 is CASRSGPHNEQFF. The CDR3 DNA reads TGTGCCAGCAGATCCGGACCCCACAATGAGCAGTTCTTC.

V and J are TRBV5-1 and TRBJ1-6; 8 nucleotides match TRBD1. This CDR3 region has 13 residues. The V gene end was trimmed by 4 bases and the J gene end by 13 bases; junction bases not matched to a gene: 7. Per germline, CDR1 SGHRS and CDR2 YFSETQ. CDR3 in DNA: TGCGCCAGCAGCCCGGACAGGGATGGGCCCCTCCACTTT. The encoded protein is CASSPDRDGPLHF.

The J gene is TRBJ1-2, the V gene TRBV2, with D possibly matching TRBD1 (6 bases). Germline loops: CDR1 SNHLY, CDR2 FYNNEI. The ends were cut back, 5 bases at V and 5 bases at J, with 9 bases in the middle. The CDR3 spans 12 residues. The chain's CDR3 is CASSTDRYGYTF. The DNA of the CDR3 is TGTGCCAGCAGTACGGACAGATATGGCTACACCTTC.

V and J are TRBV2 and TRBJ1-2, with 7 bases matching TRBD1. Germline lookup yields CDR1 SNHLY and CDR2 FYNNEI. The CDR3 length is 13 residues. Unmatched junction bases numbered 9, after V lost 6 bases and J lost 8 bases. The CDR3 loop reads CASRTTGEGGYTF. DNA of the CDR3: TGTGCCAGCAGGACTACAGGGGAAGGCGGCTACACCTTC.